This T cell receptor (beta chain) was sequenced during a study of neurological immune-mediated disorders (dated by TCRdb to about 2019). General notes on the study: The study compared peripheral blood TCR-beta repertoires of HTLV-I-associated myelopathy (HAM/TSP) patients, multiple sclerosis patients and healthy controls using UMI-based sequencing. The cohort included approximately 68 subjects: approximately 15 with HAM/TSP, around 34 with multiple sclerosis, and roughly 20 healthy controls. Alongside PBMC samples, the set of approximately 100 TCR-beta libraries contained longitudinal samples, technical triplicates, and paired CD4+ and CD8+ T-cell subsets that had been sorted.

cDNA synthesis used template-switch 5'RACE with a primer carrying a 10-nucleotide random unique molecular identifier tagging each TCR transcript. Each sequencing run produced over 200 million TCR-beta sequences covering 15-18 subjects. The RNeasy kit was used to extract total RNA. The KAPA Real-time Library Amplification kit was used to amplify TCR-beta VDJ regions with primers targeting the TCR constant region and the 5'RACE anchor. A first PCR added sample indexes and Illumina adaptors, after which a second PCR increased the library yield. After purification with Ampure beads, the TCR product of roughly 650 bp was size-selected on a 2% E-gel SizeSelection system. Library quality was checked on a Bioanalyzer, concentration was measured with Qubit, and libraries were quantified with the Kapa Library Quantification kit before pooling. An Illumina HiSeq 2500 sequenced the libraries paired-end 2 x 150 bp. To increase sequence diversity, roughly 23-30% phiX was spiked into each library pool. Under the source paper's analysis protocol: The UMI-based MiGEC pipeline processed quality-filtered reads and removed over 75% of raw TCR sequences during error correction. VDJ genes were aligned to IMGT germline references, and clonotypes were defined by unique CDR3 amino acid sequence plus V-J genes. Clonal expansion, Shannon diversity and CDR3 relatedness (CalcPairwiseDistances, ClusterSamples) were evaluated with VDJtools, and phylogenetic trees were built with CLCbio workbench. A clone was classed as expanded if it had 8 or more unique UMIs, a cutoff based on coefficient-of-variation modelling across technical triplicates. TCRdb trimmed the raw reads at Q25, called clones with MiXCR and kept productive beta chains. Entries are consolidated by CDR3 protein sequence, retaining the most common genes and DNA. The V and J calls were determined by TCRdb, not by the authors. Recorded for this sample are some 4,500 distinct CDR3 sequences; 23% of them occurred a single time. The leading ten clones occupy 44% of the sample.

TCR libraries for sorted subsets were made from 800,000 to 1,000,000 sorted CD4+ or CD8+ T cells. Peripheral blood was subjected to Ficoll-Hypaque density gradient centrifugation to isolate PBMCs, which were then cryopreserved in liquid nitrogen. Paired sorted CD4+ and CD8+ subsets came from healthy controls, HAM/TSP patients and MS patients. Taken from cysteine to phenylalanine, the CDR3 has 15 residues. The CDR3 DNA has 45 bases and is translated from base 1. V is shortened by 4 bases, J by 0 bases, and the region joining them spans 10 bases. Looking up the germline V gene yields CDR1 LGHNA and CDR2 YNFKEQ. On the study overall, not on this receptor specifically: TCR clonal expansion was highest in HAM/TSP patients and lowest in MS patients, with MS patients falling below even healthy controls. Across subjects, expanded clones never shared an identical CDR3 amino acid sequence, which suggests that the TCR-beta repertoires in every group were private.

This clonotype appeared many times. What this receptor recognizes is not known. Per-base qualities were not stored, and no clone one base away is much larger. The sequencing sample was made of CD8+ T cells from blood. This TCR came from a woman aged 55-75 years with HTLV-1-associated myelopathy (HAM/TSP). Recombination connected TRBV4-2 to TRBJ2-1; a weak D assignment points to TRBD2 (5 bases agree). The CDR3 amino acid sequence is: CASSPPSSSYNEQFF. The DNA sequence is as follows: TGTGCCAGCAGCCCCCCTAGCAGCTCCTACAATGAGCAGTTCTTC.